Reported below is one TCR beta chain. This sample was taken from a study of blood T cell repertoires in COVID-19. The repertoire was sequenced with immunoSEQ multiplex PCR; TCRdb's copy has only in-frame clones and lacks some. Of about 270,000 clones in the sample, around 93% were seen once. The CDR3 runs 11 residues. V lost 6 bases to trimming and J lost 12 bases, with 12 bases between them. Clinical histories supplied by participants themselves formed the basis of cohort assignment. The receptor comes from a man aged 40-49 years who had been exposed to COVID-19. The specimen sequenced was PBMCs or T cells enriched from blood (not recorded which). The chain joins TRBV12-3 or TRBV12-4 to TRBJ2-1; D is possibly TRBD1 (6 bases). Here the CDR3 DNA reads TGTGCCAGCAGAAAAGGGGGTACGCAGTTCTTC. Encoded protein: CASRKGGTQFF.